This is a list of T cell receptor beta chains from one sample in a study of cytomegalovirus exposure and HLA in healthy donors. The table came from immunoSEQ multiplex PCR; TCRdb's copy has only in-frame clones and leaves some out. The table has around 170,000 clones, approximately 79% seen once; the top ten hold approximately 6.3%. The source material was PBMCs. These receptors all come from a man aged 35-49 years in good health and CMV-seropositive. CDR3s include the opening cysteine and the closing phenylalanine or tryptophan. The order of the fields is V gene, clone size, J gene, D gene, CDR3 protein, CDR3 DNA. D genes are given only for firm matches. Some rows have no size entry. The others give once, few or many, or a class for an expanded clone.

V: TRBV7-3
size: .
J: TRBJ2-1
D: .
CDR3: CASSLGRVNEQFF
DNA: TGTGCCAGCAGCTTAGGCAGGGTCAATGAGCAGTTCTTC

V: TRBV9
size: few
J: TRBJ2-3
D: TRBD2
CDR3: CASSVEAMWLAGGTDTQYF
DNA: TGTGCCAGCAGCGTAGAGGCGATGTGGTTAGCGGGGGGCACAGATACGCAGTATTTT

V: TRBV7-8
size: .
J: TRBJ1-1
D: .
CDR3: CASSLGHMNTEAFF
DNA: TGTGCCAGCAGCTTAGGACATATGAACACTGAAGCTTTCTTT

V: TRBV7-2
size: .
J: TRBJ2-5
D: TRBD1
CDR3: CASSRGTGKETQYF
DNA: TGTGCCAGCAGCCGCGGGACAGGGAAAGAGACCCAGTACTTC

V: TRBV7-2
size: .
J: TRBJ2-7
D: TRBD2
CDR3: CASSLASPSGGAYEQYF
DNA: TGTGCCAGCAGCTTAGCCTCGCCTAGCGGGGGGGCCTACGAGCAGTACTTC

V: TRBV7-6
size: .
J: TRBJ2-5
D: TRBD2
CDR3: CASSLGALAGGQETQYF
DNA: TGTGCCAGCAGCTTAGGGGCCCTAGCGGGGGGCCAAGAGACCCAGTACTTC

V: TRBV25-1
size: once
J: TRBJ1-4
D: .
CDR3: CASSEQRGVNEKLFF
DNA: TGTGCCAGCAGTGAACAGCGGGGGGTAAATGAAAAACTGTTTTTT

V: TRBV2
size: few
J: TRBJ1-5
D: .
CDR3: CASRPTDTYNQPQHF
DNA: TGTGCCAGCAGACCCACCGACACGTACAATCAGCCCCAGCATTTT

V: TRBV7-2
size: .
J: TRBJ2-1
D: .
CDR3: CASSPGRATNNEQFF
DNA: TGTGCCAGCAGCCCAGGCAGGGCTACTAACAATGAGCAGTTCTTC

V: TRBV7-8
size: .
J: TRBJ1-1
D: .
CDR3: CASSLAGTEAFF
DNA: TGTGCCAGCAGCTTAGCTGGGACAGAAGCTTTCTTT

V: TRBV9
size: .
J: TRBJ2-7
D: .
CDR3: CASSGSGYEQYF
DNA: TGTGCCAGCAGCGGAAGCGGGTACGAGCAGTACTTC

V: TRBV7-3
size: .
J: TRBJ2-5
D: .
CDR3: CASSLWTGETQYF
DNA: TGTGCCAGCAGCTTATGGACGGGGGAGACCCAGTACTTC

V: TRBV4-2
size: .
J: TRBJ1-6
D: TRBD1
CDR3: CASSPVEGQGMNSPLHF
DNA: TGTGCCAGCAGCCCCGTTGAGGGACAGGGGATGAATTCACCCCTCCACTTT

V: TRBV4-1
size: few
J: TRBJ1-1
D: TRBD1
CDR3: CASSQETGDEAFF
DNA: TGCGCCAGCAGCCAAGAGACAGGGGATGAAGCTTTCTTT

V: TRBV28
size: .
J: TRBJ2-2
D: .
CDR3: CASRVSLSSGELFF
DNA: TGTGCCAGCAGAGTGAGTCTTTCCTCCGGGGAGCTGTTTTTT

V: TRBV9
size: .
J: TRBJ1-3
D: TRBD1
CDR3: CASSIDRGKGNTIYF
DNA: TGTGCCAGCAGCATCGACAGGGGAAAAGGAAACACCATATATTTT

V: TRBV5-1
size: .
J: TRBJ1-1
D: .
CDR3: CASSLTGPNTEAFF
DNA: TGCGCCAGCAGCTTGACAGGGCCGAACACTGAAGCTTTCTTT

V: TRBV15
size: .
J: TRBJ2-3
D: TRBD1
CDR3: CATSRGDRGRTDTQYF
DNA: TGTGCCACCAGCAGAGGGGACAGGGGGCGCACAGATACGCAGTATTTT

V: TRBV2
size: .
J: TRBJ2-7
D: .
CDR3: CASGRVQRIEQYF
DNA: TGTGCCAGCGGGAGAGTTCAGAGGATTGAGCAGTACTTC

V: TRBV9
size: .
J: TRBJ1-4
D: TRBD1
CDR3: CASSGPGQGNEKLFF
DNA: TGTGCCAGCAGCGGACCGGGACAGGGAAATGAAAAACTGTTTTTT

V: TRBV13
size: .
J: TRBJ1-3
D: .
CDR3: CASSAGGNENTIYF
DNA: TGTGCCAGCAGTGCCGGGGGGAATGAAAACACCATATATTTT

V: TRBV5-6
size: .
J: TRBJ2-7
D: .
CDR3: CASSERGGYEQYF
DNA: TGTGCCAGCAGTGAAAGGGGGGGTTACGAGCAGTACTTC

V: TRBV19
size: .
J: TRBJ2-3
D: TRBD2
CDR3: CASTLLAGGATDTQYF
DNA: TGTGCCAGTACCCTACTAGCGGGGGGAGCCACAGATACGCAGTATTTT

V: TRBV5-4
size: .
J: TRBJ1-4
D: .
CDR3: CASSSGQNNEKLFF
DNA: TGTGCCAGCAGCTCGGGACAAAATAATGAAAAACTGTTTTTT

V: TRBV6-5
size: .
J: TRBJ2-1
D: TRBD2
CDR3: CASSSVGLATHNEQFF
DNA: TGTGCCAGCAGTTCCGTGGGACTAGCGACCCACAATGAGCAGTTCTTC

V: TRBV9
size: .
J: TRBJ2-4
D: TRBD1
CDR3: CASSGRDRGLGNIQYF
DNA: TGTGCCAGCAGCGGAAGGGACAGGGGGCTGGGAAACATTCAGTACTTC

V: TRBV7-9
size: .
J: TRBJ2-5
D: TRBD1
CDR3: CASSRSTPGQGDF
DNA: TGTGCCAGCAGCCGCTCGACCCCGGGACAGGGCGACTTC

V: TRBV5-1
size: .
J: TRBJ2-5
D: .
CDR3: CASSLALQETQYF
DNA: TGCGCCAGCAGCTTGGCCCTACAAGAGACCCAGTACTTC